This passage covers 21 T cell receptor beta chains from one sample sequenced in a study of OX40 agonist ivuxolimab in advanced cancers. Here immunoSEQ multiplex PCR was the method, and the copy in TCRdb shows in-frame clones only, minus some. The table lists 78,000 or so clones, approximately 91% of them singletons, with around 0.8% in the top ten. The source was CD4+ or CD8+ T cells sorted from blood, collected in a trial of the OX40 agonist ivuxolimab. The source of these receptors is an adult with an advanced solid tumor such as melanoma, head and neck, liver or kidney cancer.

The sample holds one count of this clone. This rearrangement joins TRBV18 to TRBJ1-2, with 8 bases identical to TRBD1. The V gene's germline CDR1 is KGHSH and CDR2 LQKENI. The CDR3 has 14 amino acids. The V segment lost 6 bases and the J segment 12 bases; nucleotides outside the gene matches: 15. This chain's CDR3 is CASSPGQGDDRHTF. The CDR3 DNA follows: TGTGCCAGCTCCCCCGGACAGGGAGATGACCGACACACCTTC.

This rearrangement joins TRBV6-1 to TRBJ1-1; 7 nucleotides match TRBD1. Germline V CDR1 and CDR2: MNHNS, SASEGT. The CDR3 extends over 13 amino acids. V dropped 8 bases and J dropped 3; count of bases not matched to a gene: 6. The CDR3 region is CASEQGSYTEAFF. CDR3 coding DNA: TGTGCCAGCGAACAGGGGAGTTACACTGAAGCTTTCTTT.

The table lists this clone with a few counts. The chain couples TRBV30 to TRBJ1-5, with D maybe TRBD1 (5 bases). CDR3 length equals 14 residues. Germline V gene data show CDR1 as GTSNPN and CDR2 as SVGIG (reference sequence). V was clipped by 1 base and J by 7 bases, with 14 bases between them. The CDR3 sequence is CAWSGGDRSQPQHF. The CDR3 DNA reads as TGTGCCTGGAGTGGTGGGGACCGATCGCAGCCCCAGCATTTT.

This clone was observed a single time. The chain has TRBV11-3 and TRBJ2-5, with 8 bases that match TRBD1. CDR3 size: 15 residues. The junction had 6 bases not matched to a gene; V was cut back by 1 base and J by 5 bases. CDR1 is SGHNT, CDR2 YENEEA, per germline. CDR3 in DNA: TGTGCCAGCAGCTTAGGGACGACAGGGGCCGAGACCCAGTACTTC. It encodes CASSLGTTGAETQYF.

The rearrangement links TRBV7-8 to TRBJ1-5, with TRBD1 matching over 7 bases. CDR1 SGHVS and CDR2 FQNEAQ come from the germline V gene. V lost 5 bases and J lost 0; bases outside the gene matches: 4. This CDR3 is 15 amino acids long. In nucleotides, the CDR3 is TGTGCCAGCAGCCCCGGGACAGATAGCAATCAGCCCCAGCATTTT. Its protein is CASSPGTDSNQPQHF.

J is TRBJ1-2 and V is TRBV2; D not certain. V lost 6 bases and J 0 bases, leaving 11 bases between the germline ends. CDR3 length equals 14 residues. Germline CDR1 and CDR2: SNHLY and FYNNEI. This chain's CDR3 is CASRTRSTNYGYTF. CDR3 in DNA: TGTGCCAGCAGGACTCGGAGTACTAACTATGGCTACACCTTC.

In this sample, this clone turned up once. V usage is TRBV19 and J usage is TRBJ2-6; 7 bases agree with TRBD1. The CDR3 loop spans 15 amino acids. V lost 9 bases, J lost 0 bases, and 5 bases stayed unmatched. Germline V gene sequence: CDR1 LNHDA, CDR2 SQIVND (reference sequence). The CDR3 region is CASSGQLSGANVLTF. The CDR3 bases are TGTGCCAGCTCGGGACAGCTCTCTGGGGCCAACGTCCTGACTTTC.

As regards this clone: Other DNA sequences in this sample translate to the same CDR3. This chain connects TRBV6-6 to TRBJ2-2; 10 bases are shared with TRBD1. This CDR3 spans 14 amino acids. Germline assignment: CDR1 MNHNY and CDR2 SVGAGI (reference sequence). V gave up 5 bases and J gave up 5 bases; unmatched junction bases: 2. The CDR3 sequence is CASSQGQGTGELFF. The CDR3 region has the DNA TGTGCCAGCAGTCAGGGACAGGGGACCGGGGAGCTGTTTTTT.

This chain joins TRBV18 and TRBJ2-7; TRBD2 might be the D (5 bases). Trimming cost V 6 bases and J 6 bases, with 21 bases left between them. This CDR3 has 15 amino acids. The germline V gene has CDR1 KGHSH and CDR2 LQKENI. The CDR3 protein is CASSRNTVTISEQYF. Written as DNA, the CDR3 is TGTGCCAGCTCGCGAAACACGGTGACTATTTCCGAGCAGTACTTC.

This rearrangement joins TRBV19 to TRBJ1-1; a weak D match, TRBD1 (5 bases). Per the germline V gene, CDR1 is LNHDA and CDR2 is SQIVND (reference sequence). This CDR3 is 13 amino acids long. Trimming left V 6 bases short and J 0 bases short, with 8 bases between. CDR3: CASSQTVNTEAFF. The DNA for the CDR3 is TGTGCCAGTAGCCAGACAGTGAACACTGAAGCTTTCTTT.

This sequence joins TRBV6-5 and TRBJ2-3; TRBD2 is a possible D gene (5 bases). V lost 4 bases to trimming and J lost 2 bases, with 16 bases between them. CDR1 and CDR2 (germline): MNHEY, SVGAGI. The CDR3 has 16 residues. CDR3 sequence: CASSSGLIGYTDTQYF. CDR3 nucleotide sequence: TGTGCCAGCAGTTCCGGACTCATAGGGTACACAGATACGCAGTATTTT.

This clone was seen a single time. CDR3 amino acids: CASKGTGNYNEQFF. As DNA, the CDR3 is TGTGCCAGCAAAGGGACAGGGAACTACAATGAGCAGTTCTTC. The chain recombines TRBV28 with TRBJ2-1; TRBD1 matches at 9 bases. The trim removed 7 bases at V and 3 bases at J, leaving 4 bases unmatched. The CDR3 runs to 14 residues. Looked up from germline, CDR1 is MDHEN and CDR2 is SYDVKM.

The V call is TRBV5-8, the J call TRBJ2-5; D gene ambiguous. V lost 0 bases to trimming and J lost 5 bases, with 14 bases between them. The CDR3 spans 15 residues. The germline CDR1 and CDR2 sequences are SGHTS and YDEGEE. CDR3 coding DNA: TGTGCCAGCAGCTTGGGGGTTGGGGATATGGAGACCCAGTACTTC. It specifies CASSLGVGDMETQYF.

CDR3 sequence (DNA): TGTGCCAGCAGCTTGCCTCTAGCGGGATCCTACGAGCAGTACTTC. Its translation is CASSLPLAGSYEQYF. The rearrangement links TRBV5-5 to TRBJ2-7, with 9 bases matching TRBD2. Germline V gene lookup returns CDR1 SGHKS and CDR2 YYEKEE (reference sequence). The CDR3 extends over 15 amino acids. Unmatched junction bases numbered 3, after V lost 1 base and J lost 1 base.

This clone was counted a single time. V is TRBV5-1 and J is TRBJ2-7; tentatively, D is TRBD2 (5 bases). CDR3 length equals 13 residues. Trimming took off 0 bases at V and 5 bases at J, with 9 bases between the two ends. Per the germline V gene, CDR1 is SGHRS and CDR2 is YFSETQ. The CDR3: CASSLASGNEQYF. In DNA form, the CDR3 reads TGCGCCAGCAGCTTGGCTTCCGGGAACGAGCAGTACTTC. Looking up the rest from reference TRBV5-1 and TRBJ2-7 gives the full variable domain: KAGVTQTPRYLIKTRGQQVTLSCSPISGHRSVSWYQQTPGQGLQFLFEYFSETQRNKGNFPGRFSGRQFSNSRSEMNVSTLELGDSALYLCASSLASGNEQYFGPGTRLTVT.

The CDR3 DNA reads TGTGCCAGCAGCTTGGGGGTCAATGAGCAGTTCTTC. Amino acid sequence: CASSLGVNEQFF. The chain couples TRBV11-3 to TRBJ2-1; D tentatively reads TRBD1 or TRBD2 (5 bases each). The CDR3 is 12 amino acids. CDR1 and CDR2 from the germline V gene are SGHNT and YENEEA. Trimming shortened V by 3 bases and J by 6 bases, and 6 bases separated the two germline ends.

The chain uses TRBV27 and TRBJ1-4; 10 bases map to TRBD1. The CDR3 is made up of 15 amino acids. Germline CDR1 and CDR2: MNHEY and SMNVEV (reference sequence). V trimming: 6 bases; J trimming: 7 bases; junction bases outside the gene matches: 8. The CDR3 nucleotides read TGTGCCAGCAGAACCGGGACAGGGGCACGTGAAAAACTGTTTTTT. This encodes CASRTGTGAREKLFF.

This clone has a single count. This chain joins TRBV14 and TRBJ2-1, with 7 bases fitting TRBD2. CDR1 is SGHDN and CDR2 is FVKESK in the germline V gene. V shed 1 base, J shed 2 bases, and the junction held 5 bases outside the gene matches. The CDR3 length is 16 residues. CDR3 sequence reads: CASSQGEGPPYNEQFF. The DNA for the CDR3 is TGTGCCAGCAGCCAAGGGGAGGGCCCCCCCTACAATGAGCAGTTCTTC.

The chain links TRBV7-9 to TRBJ2-7; D is unclear. The CDR3 totals 13 residues. Trimming took 1 base from V and 4 from J, leaving 8 bases between them. The germline V gene has CDR1 SEHNR and CDR2 FQNEAQ (reference sequence). In DNA form, the CDR3 reads TGTGCCAGCAGCTTAGAGGAACCTTACGAGCAGTACTTC. Translated, it gives CASSLEEPYEQYF.

The genes are TRBV7-2 and TRBJ2-4; TRBD1 matches 7 bases. This CDR3 spans 16 amino acids. With 5 bases clipped from V and 3 bases from J, the junction kept 10 bases outside the gene matches. Looked up from germline, CDR1 is SGHTA and CDR2 is FQGNSA. CDR3 protein: CASSQGRDRGKNIQYF. DNA for the CDR3: TGTGCCAGCAGCCAAGGTCGGGACAGAGGCAAAAACATTCAGTACTTC.

This CDR3 reads CSVRQGNQPQHF. Written as DNA, the CDR3 is TGCAGCGTTAGACAGGGGAATCAGCCCCAGCATTTT. The chain employs TRBV29-1 and TRBJ1-5; 8 nucleotides line up with TRBD1. The CDR3 contains 12 residues. Per germline, CDR1 SQVTM and CDR2 ANQGSEA. With 5 bases clipped from V and 4 bases from J, the junction kept 1 base outside the gene matches.